Below are 28 T cell receptor beta chains sequenced from a single sample in a study of CD8+ T cells in alopecia areata. The treatment here: oral pan-JAK inhibitor, 5-10 mg twice daily. RNA extraction was followed by reverse transcription into cDNA, which acted as the sequencing template. Assay used: immunoSEQ multiplex PCR; TCRdb lists only in-frame clones, some missing. The sample shows over 85,000 clones, about 70% of them seen only once. The material was CD8+ T cells sorted from blood, obtained between weeks 43 and 45, from a patient treated with tofacitinib. The origin of the receptors is a human donor with alopecia areata.

The gene calls are TRBV5-6 and TRBJ1-2, with 7 bases that match TRBD1. The CDR3 runs to 13 residues. V dropped 6 bases and J dropped 6; count of bases not matched to a gene: 8. Germline CDR1 SGHDT, CDR2 YYEEEE. The CDR3 spells CASTQGVSDGYTF. CDR3 bases: TGTGCCAGCACCCAGGGGGTTTCGGATGGCTACACCTTC.

The V call is TRBV27, the J call TRBJ1-2; D unclear. V dropped 0 bases and J dropped 1 base, with 9 bases sitting between them. Germline lookup yields CDR1 MNHEY and CDR2 SMNVEV (reference sequence). CDR3 size: 15 residues. CDR3 nucleotides: TGTGCCAGCAGTTTATCGTTGACAAGTAACTATGGCTACACCTTC. This gives the protein CASSLSLTSNYGYTF.

This CDR3 reads CASIIRVDEQFF. The CDR3, as DNA: TGTGCCAGCATAATCAGGGTCGATGAGCAGTTCTTC. V is TRBV2 and J is TRBJ2-1; D perhaps matches TRBD1 (5 bases). The CDR3 covers 12 residues. The V and J ends lost 7 bases and 8 bases respectively, with 12 bases between them. Germline lookup yields CDR1 SNHLY and CDR2 FYNNEI.

J is TRBJ1-1 and V is TRBV7-2; 8 nucleotides match TRBD1. The V segment lost 6 bases and the J segment 5 bases; nucleotides outside the gene matches: 11. This CDR3 comprises 15 residues. CDR1 is SGHTA and CDR2 is FQGNSA in the germline V gene. CDR3: CASRLSDRGGTEAFF. CDR3 bases: TGTGCCAGCAGACTAAGTGACAGGGGAGGGACTGAAGCTTTCTTT.

In this sample, this clone turned up a few times. The chain is built from TRBV4-3 and TRBJ1-2, with TRBD1 matching over 8 bases. The CDR3 loop spans 15 amino acids. Germline-derived CDR1 and CDR2 are LGHNA and YSLEER. The J segment lost 2 bases and the V segment lost 0 bases, leaving 2 bases of the junction unmatched. The CDR3 DNA reads TGCGCCAGCAGCCAAGATGGGACAGGCAACTATGGCTACACCTTC. Residues: CASSQDGTGNYGYTF.

V is TRBV30 and J is TRBJ1-1; D possibly corresponds to TRBD1 (5 bases). The CDR3 loop spans 15 amino acids. Trimming took off 0 bases at V and 0 bases at J, with 11 bases between the two ends. CDR1 GTSNPN and CDR2 SVGIG come from the germline V gene (reference sequence). CDR3 in amino acids: CAWSVYGAMNTEAFF. The CDR3 nucleotides read TGTGCCTGGAGTGTATATGGGGCTATGAACACTGAAGCTTTCTTT.

The V gene is TRBV15, the J gene TRBJ1-5; perhaps TRBD1 as D (6 bases). Looked up from germline, CDR1 is LNHNV and CDR2 is YYDKDF (reference sequence). CDR3 length: 17 residues. V was trimmed by 0 bases and J by 5 bases, leaving 17 bases between them. CDR3 bases: TGTGCCACCAGCAGAGATCGGAACAGGGCGAGGGATCAGCCCCAGCATTTT. Its protein product is CATSRDRNRARDQPQHF.

The gene calls are TRBV29-1 and TRBJ1-2; 8 bases are a match to TRBD1. The CDR3 covers 13 residues. The V gene's germline CDR1 is SQVTM and CDR2 ANQGSEA. V shed 6 bases and J 2 bases; nucleotides not matched to a gene: 5. The CDR3 protein is CSVRQGTNYGYTF. The CDR3 DNA reads as TGCAGCGTACGACAGGGGACCAACTATGGCTACACCTTC.

The chain joins TRBV27 to TRBJ2-3, with a tentative D call TRBD1 (6 bases). Germline values: CDR1 MNHEY, CDR2 SMNVEV (reference sequence). The CDR3 spans 17 residues. Trimming took 7 bases from V and 2 from J, leaving 22 bases between them. The CDR3 here is CASKGQWTGYSTDTQYF. The CDR3 DNA reads as TGTGCCAGCAAGGGACAATGGACCGGTTATTCCACAGATACGCAGTATTTT.

This rearrangement joins TRBV27 to TRBJ1-1; D gene ambiguous. The CDR3 runs 13 residues. The V end lost 5 bases, the J end lost 3 bases, and 10 bases lay between the germline ends. Germline-derived CDR1 and CDR2 are MNHEY and SMNVEV (reference sequence). CDR3 protein: CASSIRVDTEAFF. CDR3 DNA sequence: TGTGCCAGCAGTATAAGGGTGGACACTGAAGCTTTCTTT.

J is TRBJ1-4 and V is TRBV6-5; 7 nucleotides line up with TRBD1. The length of the CDR3 is 15 residues. The V gene's germline CDR1 is MNHEY and CDR2 SVGAGI. Trimming removed 2 bases from V and 8 bases from J; junction bases left unmatched: 8. Here the CDR3 reads CASSYTPGQNEKLFF. CDR3 bases: TGTGCCAGCAGTTACACTCCGGGACAGAACGAAAAACTGTTTTTT.

Written as DNA, the CDR3 is TGTGCCAGCAGCTTCGGGGACAGCGTTTCCTACAATGAGCAGTTCTTC. Amino acid sequence: CASSFGDSVSYNEQFF. V usage is TRBV5-6 and J usage is TRBJ2-1; 7 nucleotides match TRBD1. V trimming: 2 bases; J trimming: 1 base; junction bases outside the gene matches: 6. CDR3 length equals 16 residues. Germline V gives CDR1 SGHDT, CDR2 YYEEEE.

This clone was seen a handful of times. The chain has TRBV27 and TRBJ1-5; tentative D call: TRBD1 (6 bases). The CDR3 sequence is 13 residues long. Deletions cut 6 bases from V and 9 bases from J, with 15 bases between. CDR1 is MNHEY and CDR2 is SMNVEV in the germline V gene (reference sequence). CDR3 in amino acids: CASSDGGLRPQHF. CDR3 sequence (DNA): TGTGCCAGCAGCGACGGGGGCTTAAGGCCCCAGCATTTT.

This chain links TRBV13 with TRBJ2-7; 7 positions agree with TRBD1. Germline values: CDR1 PRHDT, CDR2 FYEKMQ (reference sequence). J gave up 2 bases and V 5 bases, and 6 bases lay outside the gene matches. This CDR3 is 14 amino acids long. For the CDR3, the DNA is TGTGCCAGCAGCCCCCGGGACAGAACCTACGAGCAGTACTTC. This codes for CASSPRDRTYEQYF.

The chain is built from TRBV29-1 and TRBJ1-2; possibly TRBD1 for D (6 bases). The CDR3 sequence is 13 residues long. V was pared by 7 bases and J by 6 bases, with 18 bases between. Germline CDR1 SQVTM, CDR2 ANQGSEA. CDR3 DNA: TGCAGCGCGGGACACTCCGACCCCGATGGCTACACCTTC. Translated: CSAGHSDPDGYTF.

The rearrangement joins TRBV7-2 to TRBJ2-1; 7 nucleotides align to TRBD1. The CDR3 is 15 residues long. CDR1 and CDR2 (germline): SGHTA, FQGNSA. V trimming: 5 bases; J trimming: 4 bases; junction bases outside the gene matches: 8. Here the CDR3 DNA reads TGTGCCAGCAGCCGAGGGACAGTTCTGTACAATGAGCAGTTCTTC. Residues: CASSRGTVLYNEQFF.

The chain employs TRBV7-9 and TRBJ1-2; 8 bases line up with TRBD1. The CDR3 has 14 amino acids. V lost 1 base and J lost 6; bases outside the gene matches: 4. The germline gives CDR1 SEHNR, CDR2 FQNEAQ (reference sequence). The CDR3 nucleotides read TGTGCCAGCAGCTTAGGCAGGGGGCCTGATGGCTACACCTTC. It translates to CASSLGRGPDGYTF.

The chain couples TRBV13 to TRBJ1-4; D gene uncertain. Germline CDR1 is PRHDT and CDR2 is FYEKMQ (reference sequence). V was pared by 4 bases and J by 0 bases, with 9 bases between. CDR3 size: 15 residues. CDR3 region: CASSSRTSTNEKLFF. The CDR3 coding sequence is TGTGCCAGCAGCTCCAGGACCTCAACTAATGAAAAACTGTTTTTT.

As regards this clone: The same CDR3 also results from other DNA sequences found in this sample. The rearrangement uses TRBV6-4 and TRBJ2-1, with 10 bases identical to TRBD2. The CDR3 is 14 residues long. Losses at the gene ends were 2 bases for V and 6 bases for J; bases not matched to a gene: 1. Looked up from germline, CDR1 is MRHNA and CDR2 is SNTAGT. CDR3 DNA: TGTGCCAGCAGTGACAGCGGGGGGGCCAATGAGCAGTTCTTC. Translation gives CASSDSGGANEQFF.

The chain has TRBV7-7 and TRBJ2-7; TRBD2 aligns across 7 bases. This CDR3 is built from 13 residues. The germline V gene encodes CDR1 SSHAT and CDR2 FNYEAQ (reference sequence). Trimming cost V 5 bases and J 5 bases; bases outside gene matches: 6. The CDR3 region is CASSKRDGDEQYF. CDR3 nucleotides: TGTGCCAGCAGCAAGCGGGACGGCGACGAGCAGTACTTC.

The V and J genes are TRBV4-3 and TRBJ2-1; TRBD2 matches at 9 bases. The CDR3 contains 16 residues. J gave up 0 bases and V 3 bases, and 3 bases lay outside the gene matches. From germline, CDR1 is LGHNA and CDR2 YSLEER. The CDR3 DNA is TGCGCCAGCAGCCAGTCGCGGGGGGGCTCCTACAATGAGCAGTTCTTC. This translates into CASSQSRGGSYNEQFF.

The V gene is TRBV30, the J gene TRBJ2-3, with 11 bases matching TRBD1. J was trimmed by 4 bases and V by 5 bases; bases with no gene match: 8. Germline values: CDR1 GTSNPN, CDR2 SVGIG (reference sequence). The CDR3 runs 15 residues. This CDR3 is CAWSPGTGGADTQYF. Here the CDR3 DNA reads TGTGCCTGGTCCCCAGGGACAGGGGGGGCAGATACGCAGTATTTT.

This clone came up a few times. The chain carries TRBV6-4 and TRBJ2-3; no reliable D call. This CDR3 has 15 amino acids. The V gene's germline CDR1 is MRHNA and CDR2 SNTAGT. Trimming took off 0 bases at V and 2 bases at J, with 9 bases between the two ends. The CDR3 coding sequence is TGTGCCAGCAGTGACTCGATTGGGGACACAGATACGCAGTATTTT. Its translation is CASSDSIGDTDTQYF.

In its sample, this clone was seen once. V and J are TRBV7-2 and TRBJ1-1; D remains ambiguous. The CDR3 contains 13 residues. V was cut by 0 bases and J by 1 base, with 3 bases left in between. Germline V CDR1 and CDR2: SGHTA, FQGNSA. The DNA for the CDR3 is TGTGCCAGCAGCTTAGCGGCGAACACTGAAGCTTTCTTT. It yields the protein CASSLAANTEAFF.

The CDR3 nucleotides are TGTGCCAGCAGTTACTCGATTCAGGGCTTCTCCTACAATGAGCAGTTCTTC. Amino acid sequence: CASSYSIQGFSYNEQFF. This chain connects TRBV6-8 to TRBJ2-1; tentative D call: TRBD1 (5 bases). CDR1 is MNHGY, CDR2 SAAAGT, per germline. This CDR3 has 17 residues. Trimming removed 0 bases from V and 0 bases from J, with 12 bases in between.

This clone came up a few times. Other DNA sequences in the same sample also yield this CDR3. J is TRBJ2-1 and V is TRBV19; D not certain. The V end was cut by 1 base, the J end by 6 bases, with 7 bases between. Per germline, CDR1 LNHDA and CDR2 SQIVND (reference sequence). The CDR3 contains 13 residues. This CDR3 reads CASSIVGRNEQFF. CDR3 coding DNA: TGTGCCAGTAGTATAGTAGGACGCAATGAGCAGTTCTTC.

This clone showed up just a few times. The V gene is TRBV6-5, the J gene TRBJ2-5, with 9 bases lining up with TRBD1. The CDR3 has 15 amino acids. Germline V gene sequence: CDR1 MNHEY, CDR2 SVGAGI. J lost 1 base, V lost 5 bases, and 5 bases had no gene match. CDR3 loop: CASSPGQGLQETQYF. CDR3 in DNA: TGTGCCAGCAGTCCCGGACAGGGGCTCCAAGAGACCCAGTACTTC.

This clone was found a few times. The rearrangement joins TRBV5-6 to TRBJ1-2; a possible D gene is TRBD1 (6 bases). The V gene's germline CDR1 is SGHDT and CDR2 YYEEEE. The CDR3 consists of 15 residues. V lost 5 bases and J lost 7, with 21 bases in between. Written as DNA, the CDR3 is TGTGCCAGCAGTCCGCGAGACAGGCGAGAAAGTGGCTACACCTTC. Translated: CASSPRDRRESGYTF.